One and the same sample provided the 3 T cell receptor beta chains below, sequenced in a study of T cell changes during pregnancy in multiple sclerosis. Method: immunoSEQ multiplex PCR; TCRdb's copy keeps in-frame clones and lacks some. The sample records approximately 73,000 clones, around 94% being singletons. This specimen consisted of CD4+ T cells from peripheral blood mononuclear cells, obtained before pregnancy. The receptor set was obtained from a female donor with multiple sclerosis, enrolled in a pregnancy study.

The rearrangement joins TRBV15 to TRBJ2-1, with TRBD1 matching 8 bases. This CDR3 is 15 amino acids long. Looked up from germline, CDR1 is LNHNV and CDR2 is YYDKDF (reference sequence). J gave up 13 bases and V 7 bases, and 18 bases lay outside the gene matches. Here the CDR3 DNA reads TGTGCCACCAATTTTCCGGGACAGGACCCAAATAACCAGTTCTTC. This codes for CATNFPGQDPNNQFF. Variable domain in full (rest from reference TRBV15 and TRBJ2-1): DAMVIQNPRYQVTQFGKPVTLSCSQTLNHNVMYWYQQKSSQAPKLLFHYYDKDFNNEADTPDNFQSRRPNTSFCFLDIRSPGLGDTAMYLCATNFPGQDPNNQFFGPGTRLTVL.

This clone has just one count. This chain links TRBV21-1 with TRBJ1-1; the table assigns TRBD1, which was not confirmed against the DNA. TRBV21-1 is a recognized pseudogene. This CDR3 contains 14 residues. The CDR3 spells CASNQQGELPEAFF. DNA of the CDR3: TGTGCCAGCAACCAACAGGGGGAGTTACCTGAAGCTTTCTTT.

The chain has TRBV21-1 and TRBJ1-3. TRBV21-1 is a pseudogene locus. This CDR3 has 16 residues. The CDR3 loop is CASSKVGLFSGNTIYF. CDR3 nucleotides: TGTGCCAGCAGCAAAGTGGGACTGTTCTCTGGAAACACCATATATTTT.